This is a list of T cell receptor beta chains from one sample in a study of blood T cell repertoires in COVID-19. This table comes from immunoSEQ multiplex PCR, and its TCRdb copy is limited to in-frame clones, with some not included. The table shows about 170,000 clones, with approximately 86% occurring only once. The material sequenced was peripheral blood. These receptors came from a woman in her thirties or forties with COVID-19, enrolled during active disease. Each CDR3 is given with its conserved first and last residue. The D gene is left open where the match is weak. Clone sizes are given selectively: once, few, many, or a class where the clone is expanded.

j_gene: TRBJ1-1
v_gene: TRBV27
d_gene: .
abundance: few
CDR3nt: TGTGCCAGCAGTTTTTATCAGGGGATAGCTGAAGCTTTCTTT
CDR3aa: CASSFYQGIAEAFF

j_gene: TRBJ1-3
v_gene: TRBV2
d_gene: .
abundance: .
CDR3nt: TGTGCCAGCAGTGGGACAGCTGGAAACACCATATATTTT
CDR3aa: CASSGTAGNTIYF

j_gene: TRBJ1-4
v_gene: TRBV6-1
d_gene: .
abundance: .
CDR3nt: TGTGCCAGCAGTGACGGGCCGGGAGGTGAAAAACTGTTTTTT
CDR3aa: CASSDGPGGEKLFF

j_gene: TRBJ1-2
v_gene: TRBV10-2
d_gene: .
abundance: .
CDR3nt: TGCGCCAGCAGTGAGCGCACCCCGGGACTAAATGGCTACACCTTC
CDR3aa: CASSERTPGLNGYTF

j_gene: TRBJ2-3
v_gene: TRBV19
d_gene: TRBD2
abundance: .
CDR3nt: TGTGCCAGTAGTATGACTAGCGGGACAGATACGCAGTATTTT
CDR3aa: CASSMTSGTDTQYF

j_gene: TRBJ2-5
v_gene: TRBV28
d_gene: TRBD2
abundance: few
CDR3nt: TGTGCCAGCAGTCTTACGGGGGGCCAGTACTTC
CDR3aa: CASSLTGGQYF

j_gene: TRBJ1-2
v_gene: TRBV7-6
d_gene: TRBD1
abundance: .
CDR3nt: TGTGCCAGCAGCCCCGGGACAGCCCTATCCTATGGCTACACCTTC
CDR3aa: CASSPGTALSYGYTF

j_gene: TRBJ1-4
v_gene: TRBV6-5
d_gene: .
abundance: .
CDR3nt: TGTGCCAGCAGACTTGGGGGGTCGGCTAATGAAAAACTGTTTTTT
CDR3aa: CASRLGGSANEKLFF

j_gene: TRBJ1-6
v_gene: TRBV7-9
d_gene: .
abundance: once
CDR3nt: TGTGCCAGCAGCTTAAAGGGGATCCCCCGTTCACCCCTCCACTTT
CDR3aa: CASSLKGIPRSPLHF

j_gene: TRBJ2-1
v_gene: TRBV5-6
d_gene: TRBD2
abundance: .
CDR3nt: TGTGCCAGCAGCCCAAGGACTAGTAGTGAGCAGTTCTTC
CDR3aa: CASSPRTSSEQFF

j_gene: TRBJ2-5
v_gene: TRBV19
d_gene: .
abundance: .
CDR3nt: TGTGCCAGTAGTATAGATCAGGGGGAGACCCAGTACTTC
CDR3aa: CASSIDQGETQYF

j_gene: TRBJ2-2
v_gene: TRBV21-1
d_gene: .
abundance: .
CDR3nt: TGTGCCAGCAGCAAAGTGGAGACAGGGCCCGGGGAGCTGTTTTTT
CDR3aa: CASSKVETGPGELFF

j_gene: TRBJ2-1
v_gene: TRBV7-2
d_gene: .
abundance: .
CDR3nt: TGTGCCAGCAGCCTAAGGGGTTTAATCTCCTACAATGAGCAGTTCTTC
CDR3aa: CASSLRGLISYNEQFF

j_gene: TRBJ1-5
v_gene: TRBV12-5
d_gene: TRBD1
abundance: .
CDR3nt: TGTGCTAGTGGTTTGGTGGAACGGGACAGGGGATCAATCAAGCCCCAGCATTTT
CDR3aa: CASGLVERDRGSIKPQHF

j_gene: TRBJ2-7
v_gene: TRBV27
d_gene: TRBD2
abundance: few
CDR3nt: TGTGCCAGCCAAGCTAGCCGGACTAGCATCGAGCAGTACTTC
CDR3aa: CASQASRTSIEQYF

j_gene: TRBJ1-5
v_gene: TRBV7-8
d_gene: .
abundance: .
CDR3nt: TGTGCCAGCAGTTTTATTTATCCTAGCAATCAGCCCCAGCATTTT
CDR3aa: CASSFIYPSNQPQHF

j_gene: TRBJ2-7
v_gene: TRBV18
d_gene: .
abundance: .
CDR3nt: TGTGCCAGCTCACTCCATGGACAGATATACGAGCAGTACTTC
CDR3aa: CASSLHGQIYEQYF

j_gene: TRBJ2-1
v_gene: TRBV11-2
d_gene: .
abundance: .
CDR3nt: TGTGCCAGCAGCTTAGGGAGCGGATACAATGAGCAGTTCTTC
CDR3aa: CASSLGSGYNEQFF